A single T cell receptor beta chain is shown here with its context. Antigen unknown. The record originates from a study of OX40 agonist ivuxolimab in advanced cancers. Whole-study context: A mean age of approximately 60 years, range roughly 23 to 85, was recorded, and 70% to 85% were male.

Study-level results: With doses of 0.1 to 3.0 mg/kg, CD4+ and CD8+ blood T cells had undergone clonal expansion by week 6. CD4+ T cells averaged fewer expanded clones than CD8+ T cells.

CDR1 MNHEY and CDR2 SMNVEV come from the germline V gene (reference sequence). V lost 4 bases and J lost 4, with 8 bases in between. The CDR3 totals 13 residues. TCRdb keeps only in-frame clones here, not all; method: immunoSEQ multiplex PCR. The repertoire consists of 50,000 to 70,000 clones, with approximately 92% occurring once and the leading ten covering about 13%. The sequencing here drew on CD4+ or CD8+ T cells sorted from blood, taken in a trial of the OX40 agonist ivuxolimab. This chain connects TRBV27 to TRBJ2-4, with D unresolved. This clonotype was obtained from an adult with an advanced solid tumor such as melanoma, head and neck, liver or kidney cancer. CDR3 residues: CASSWNQKNIQYF. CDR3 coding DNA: TGTGCCAGCAGTTGGAATCAAAAAAACATTCAGTACTTC.